Each of the 30 T cell receptor beta chains below was sequenced from the same sample in a study of blood T cell repertoires in COVID-19. Only in-frame clones appear in the TCRdb table, and some are missing; sequencing was by immunoSEQ multiplex PCR. The table has tens of thousands of clones, about 91% seen once. Sequencing used peripheral blood. These receptor sequences come from a woman aged 55 to 70 with active COVID-19.

The V and J genes are TRBV29-1 and TRBJ2-7, with 7 bases matching TRBD1. This CDR3 spans 16 amino acids. The germline CDR1 and CDR2 sequences are SQVTM and ANQGSEA. Unmatched junction bases numbered 12, after V lost 2 bases and J lost 2 bases. The chain's CDR3 is CSVESRFGTAPYEQYF. DNA of the CDR3: TGCAGCGTTGAATCGCGTTTCGGGACAGCGCCCTACGAGCAGTACTTC.

This chain uses TRBV6-5 with TRBJ1-1; 7 bases align to TRBD1. Germline V lookup: CDR1 MNHEY, CDR2 SVGAGI. Trimming took 0 bases from V and 6 from J; bases not matched to a gene: 4. This CDR3 has 14 amino acids. For the CDR3, the DNA is TGTGCCAGCAGTTACTCTCCGGGACAGCCTGAAGCTTTCTTT. Protein sequence: CASSYSPGQPEAFF.

The rearrangement uses TRBV14 and TRBJ2-1; TRBD2 is a possible D gene (5 bases). The CDR3 runs 18 residues. Germline CDR1 and CDR2: SGHDN and FVKESK. The ends were cut back, 1 base at V and 6 bases at J, with 22 bases in the middle. Here the CDR3 reads CASSQAFSLGRVGNEQFF. In DNA form, the CDR3 reads TGTGCCAGCAGCCAAGCCTTCTCACTAGGCCGGGTTGGCAATGAGCAGTTCTTC.

The rearrangement joins TRBV29-1 to TRBJ1-2; the D gene is possibly TRBD1 (6 bases). Per germline, CDR1 SQVTM and CDR2 ANQGSEA. This CDR3 is 12 amino acids long. Trimming left V 6 bases short and J 6 bases short, with 14 bases between. In DNA, the CDR3 is TGCAGCGTAGTTACAGGGAAGGATGGCTACACCTTC. Translated: CSVVTGKDGYTF. Complete variable domain (other parts from reference TRBV29-1 and TRBJ1-2): SAVISQKPSRDICQRGTSLTIQCQVDSQVTMMFWYRQQPGQSLTLIATANQGSEATYESGFVIDKFPISRPNLTFSTLTVSNMSPEDSSIYLCSVVTGKDGYTFGSGTRLTVV.

V is TRBV7-9 and J is TRBJ1-1; D gene uncertain. V was trimmed by 3 bases and J by 1 base, leaving 12 bases between them. The CDR3 totals 15 residues. CDR1 SEHNR and CDR2 FQNEAQ come from the germline V gene (reference sequence). The CDR3 nucleotides read TGTGCCAGCAGCTTCCCCGAGGTGGGGAACACTGAAGCTTTCTTT. Translating gives CASSFPEVGNTEAFF.

The rearrangement links TRBV6-5 to TRBJ1-5; a possible D gene is TRBD1 (5 bases). V lost 7 bases and J 3 bases, leaving 10 bases between the germline ends. Germline V gene data show CDR1 as MNHEY and CDR2 as SVGAGI. The CDR3 consists of 13 residues. CDR3 region: CASTRQNNQPQHF. CDR3 bases: TGTGCCAGCACCAGACAGAACAATCAGCCCCAGCATTTT.

The CDR3: CASSYSAGDYNEQFF. CDR3 DNA sequence: TGTGCCAGTAGCTACTCAGCGGGGGACTACAATGAGCAGTTCTTC. The chain carries TRBV19 and TRBJ2-1; 8 positions agree with TRBD2. The CDR3 is made up of 15 amino acids. Germline trimming cut 6 bases from V and 3 bases from J; bases unmatched to any gene: 7. Germline CDR1 LNHDA, CDR2 SQIVND (reference sequence).

The chain has TRBV29-1 and TRBJ1-1, with 7 bases lining up with TRBD1. This CDR3 comprises 12 residues. V lost 7 bases, J lost 0 bases, and 2 bases stayed unmatched. The germline CDR1 and CDR2 sequences are SQVTM and ANQGSEA. The DNA of the CDR3 is TGCAGCGGTACAGGGGTGAACACTGAAGCTTTCTTT. It yields the protein CSGTGVNTEAFF. Based on the CDR3 plus reference TRBV29-1 and TRBJ1-1, the full variable domain is SAVISQKPSRDICQRGTSLTIQCQVDSQVTMMFWYRQQPGQSLTLIATANQGSEATYESGFVIDKFPISRPNLTFSTLTVSNMSPEDSSIYLCSGTGVNTEAFFGQGTRLTVV.

This clone was counted a few times. The rearrangement links TRBV1 to TRBJ1-6; the table assigns TRBD1, which was not confirmed against the DNA. TRBV1 is a pseudogene locus. The CDR3 spans 16 residues. The CDR3 here is CTSSQDFQGKNSPLHF. In DNA form, the CDR3 reads TGCACCAGCAGCCAAGATTTTCAGGGGAAGAATTCACCCCTCCACTTT.

The V and J genes are TRBV6-5 and TRBJ1-1; unclear D gene. In germline, CDR1 is MNHEY, CDR2 SVGAGI. The CDR3 length is 13 residues. The ends were cut back, 2 bases at V and 4 bases at J, with 8 bases in the middle. In nucleotides, the CDR3 is TGTGCCAGCAGTTACAACGAGATCACTGAAGCTTTCTTT. Translating gives CASSYNEITEAFF.

The chain couples TRBV11-2 to TRBJ1-1; a weak D match, TRBD1 (6 bases). CDR3 length: 15 amino acids. The V gene lost 6 bases and the J gene lost 5 bases, with 19 bases spanning the gap. Germline CDR1 is SGHAT and CDR2 is FQNNGV. DNA of the CDR3: TGTGCCAGCAGAAACGGGACATATTCGAGGACTGAAGCTTTCTTT. Translated: CASRNGTYSRTEAFF.

The V gene is TRBV20-1, the J gene TRBJ1-2; D gene uncertain. Germline values: CDR1 DFQATT, CDR2 SNEGSKA (reference sequence). The CDR3 covers 10 residues. The CDR3 coding sequence is TGCAGGGGCAGCTCTGGCGGCTACACCTTC. Protein: CRGSSGGYTF.

V and J are TRBV2 and TRBJ2-3; 8 bases are a match to TRBD1. CDR1 and CDR2 (germline): SNHLY, FYNNEI. This CDR3 region has 15 residues. V shed 8 bases, J shed 4 bases, and the junction held 11 bases outside the gene matches. In DNA, the CDR3 is TGTGCCAGCGGGGGGCCGGTACAGGGGGCAGATACGCAGTATTTT. This gives the protein CASGGPVQGADTQYF. Drawing the rest from reference TRBV2 and TRBJ2-3, the complete variable domain is EPEVTQTPSHQVTQMGQEVILRCVPISNHLYFYWYRQILGQKVEFLVSFYNNEISEKSEIFDDQFSVERPDGSNFTLKIRSTKLEDSAMYFCASGGPVQGADTQYFGPGTRLTVL.

This chain uses TRBV19 with TRBJ1-4; TRBD1 might be the D (6 bases). This CDR3 region has 15 residues. The ends were cut back, 4 bases at V and 5 bases at J, with 14 bases in the middle. Germline CDR1 reads LNHDA; CDR2 reads SQIVND (reference sequence). The CDR3 region is CASSSNRERNEKLFF. CDR3 DNA: TGTGCCAGTAGTAGCAACAGGGAGAGGAATGAAAAACTGTTTTTT.

V and J are TRBV19 and TRBJ2-2; 9 nucleotides line up with TRBD1. This CDR3 has 16 residues. Trimming took 5 bases from V and 5 from J; bases not matched to a gene: 9. CDR1 and CDR2 from the germline V gene are LNHDA and SQIVND (reference sequence). The CDR3 region is CASSPRDRVWTGELFF. The CDR3 coding sequence is TGTGCCAGTAGTCCAAGGGACAGGGTATGGACCGGGGAGCTGTTTTTT.

This chain links TRBV6-5 with TRBJ2-3, with TRBD1 as a possible D gene (6 bases). V was pared by 8 bases and J by 5 bases, with 14 bases between. The CDR3 is made up of 13 amino acids. Per the germline V gene, CDR1 is MNHEY and CDR2 is SVGAGI. The CDR3 spells CASSGATKDTQYF. CDR3 DNA sequence: TGTGCCAGCTCAGGGGCAACGAAAGATACGCAGTATTTT.

V is TRBV7-9 and J is TRBJ2-5; 7 positions agree with TRBD1. V lost 5 bases to trimming and J lost 3 bases; unmatched junction nucleotides: 12. CDR1 SEHNR and CDR2 FQNEAQ come from the germline V gene (reference sequence). CDR3 size: 16 residues. The CDR3 protein is CASSRRTGALKETQYF. CDR3 bases: TGTGCCAGCAGCAGAAGAACAGGGGCGCTGAAAGAGACCCAGTACTTC.

The chain couples TRBV9 to TRBJ1-1; 9 bases line up with TRBD1. Germline V CDR1 and CDR2: SGDLS, YYNGEE. V lost 3 bases to trimming and J lost 12 bases; unmatched junction nucleotides: 6. CDR3 length: 12 amino acids. CDR3 DNA sequence: TGTGCCAGCAGCGGAACCGGGACAGGGACTTTCTTT. It encodes CASSGTGTGTFF. Full variable domain (outside the CDR3, taken from reference TRBV9 and TRBJ1-1): DSGVTQTPKHLITATGQRVTLRCSPRSGDLSVYWYQQSLDQGLQFLIQYYNGEERAKGNILERFSAQQFPDLHSELNLSSLELGDSALYFCASSGTGTGTFFGQGTRLTVV.

The chain joins TRBV7-2 to TRBJ1-1; 9 bases align to TRBD1. V trimming: 2 bases; J trimming: 6 bases; junction bases outside the gene matches: 7. The CDR3 consists of 15 residues. In germline, CDR1 is SGHTA, CDR2 FQGNSA. CDR3 DNA: TGTGCCAGCAGCTTACGACAGGGGGACGGATCTGAAGCTTTCTTT. Protein sequence: CASSLRQGDGSEAFF.

Only one count was recorded for this clone. This chain connects TRBV19 to TRBJ1-5; tentatively, D is TRBD1 (6 bases). Between the trimmed V and J ends, which lost 5 bases and 5 bases, there was a span of 13 bases. The CDR3 is made up of 14 amino acids. Germline V lookup: CDR1 LNHDA, CDR2 SQIVND (reference sequence). The chain's CDR3 is CASSVQGSDQPQHF. The CDR3 coding sequence is TGTGCCAGTAGTGTACAGGGTTCGGATCAGCCCCAGCATTTT.

There are a few counts of this clone. The V call is TRBV4-1, the J call TRBJ2-1; TRBD2 is a possible D gene (6 bases). Germline V lookup: CDR1 MGHRA, CDR2 YSYEKL. Trimming stripped 4 bases from V and 0 bases from J, with 13 bases between. The CDR3 length is 16 residues. The CDR3 bases are TGCGCCAGCAGCCTGTTGCTGGGGGGCTCCTACAATGAGCAGTTCTTC. It encodes CASSLLLGGSYNEQFF.

The chain is built from TRBV3-1 (or the pseudogene TRBV3-2) and TRBJ2-4; 7 bases agree with TRBD1. Trimming cost V 5 bases and J 7 bases; bases outside gene matches: 8. The CDR3 contains 14 residues. Germline V gives CDR1 LGHDT, CDR2 YNNKEL (reference sequence). The CDR3 spells CASSSQGYGNIQYF. The CDR3 nucleotides are TGTGCCAGCAGCTCACAGGGGTATGGGAACATTCAGTACTTC.

This clone was found once. This sequence joins TRBV7-2 and TRBJ2-7; 9 bases align to TRBD2. The trim removed 2 bases at V and 6 bases at J, leaving 5 bases unmatched. This CDR3 is built from 14 residues. The V gene's germline CDR1 is SGHTA and CDR2 FQGNSA. CDR3: CASSLQAGGGEQYF. CDR3 bases: TGTGCCAGCAGCTTACAAGCGGGGGGAGGCGAGCAGTACTTC.

The chain joins TRBV4-1 to TRBJ2-7; D is unclear. From germline, CDR1 is MGHRA and CDR2 YSYEKL. V shed 4 bases and J shed 2 bases, with 12 bases lying between them. The CDR3 is 14 residues long. The CDR3 region is CASSLRHPPYEQYF. DNA for the CDR3: TGCGCCAGCAGCCTTAGACACCCTCCCTACGAGCAGTACTTC.

The genes are TRBV10-2 and TRBJ1-1, with 10 bases that match TRBD1. CDR3 size: 13 residues. CDR1 is WSHSY, CDR2 SAAADI, per germline. V lost 10 bases, J lost 4 bases, and 6 bases stayed unmatched. The CDR3 spells CATTTGGGTEAFF. The CDR3 region has the DNA TGCGCCACAACGACAGGGGGCGGCACTGAAGCTTTCTTT.

This clone was picked up a small number of times. V usage is TRBV21-1 and J usage is TRBJ1-2. TRBV21-1 is described as a pseudogene. CDR3 length: 12 residues. The CDR3 DNA follows: TGTGCCAGCAACCTCGGGTCACGCGGCTACACCTTC. Protein: CASNLGSRGYTF.

CDR3 region: CASSRTGGDYGYTF. The CDR3 DNA follows: TGCGCCAGCAGCAGGACAGGGGGCGACTATGGCTACACCTTC. This chain connects TRBV5-1 to TRBJ1-2; 11 positions agree with TRBD1. The CDR3 consists of 14 residues. Germline loops: CDR1 SGHRS, CDR2 YFSETQ. The junction had 2 bases not matched to a gene; V was cut back by 4 bases and J by 3 bases.

The rearrangement uses TRBV15 and TRBJ1-1, with a possible D match to TRBD1 (5 bases). The germline gives CDR1 LNHNV, CDR2 YYDKDF (reference sequence). CDR3 length: 15 residues. V was trimmed by 3 bases and J by 4 bases, leaving 15 bases between them. CDR3 DNA: TGTGCCACCAGCAGGGGGCGTCAGGGCATCACTGAAGCTTTCTTT. This codes for CATSRGRQGITEAFF. Full variable domain (rest looked up from reference TRBV15 and TRBJ1-1): DAMVIQNPRYQVTQFGKPVTLSCSQTLNHNVMYWYQQKSSQAPKLLFHYYDKDFNNEADTPDNFQSRRPNTSFCFLDIRSPGLGDTAMYLCATSRGRQGITEAFFGQGTRLTVV.

The chain couples TRBV5-1 to TRBJ2-7; D uncertain. The germline V gene encodes CDR1 SGHRS and CDR2 YFSETQ. Between the trimmed V and J ends, which lost 5 bases and 0 bases, there was a span of 6 bases. The CDR3 consists of 12 residues. As DNA, the CDR3 is TGCGCCAGCAGTGGCAACTCCTACGAGCAGTACTTC. Residues: CASSGNSYEQYF.

In DNA form, the CDR3 reads TGTGCCAGCAGCGCGGGGACAGCCAATTCACCCCTCCACTTT. Protein product: CASSAGTANSPLHF. The chain couples TRBV7-3 to TRBJ1-6; 7 bases align to TRBD1. The CDR3 totals 14 residues. V dropped 5 bases and J dropped 7; count of bases not matched to a gene: 5. The germline V gene has CDR1 SGHTA and CDR2 FQGTGA.